At least ten counts were recorded for the clone carrying this TCR beta chain. Both iRepertoire HTBI primers and Arm-PCR of CDR3 regions were used to build the TCR beta libraries. Each CDR3 protein gets one entry after TCRdb re-called the multiplex PCR reads with MiXCR. Among about 530,000 distinct CDR3 sequences listed, around 16% were seen once. The sample originates from a study of regulatory T cells in long-lasting Graves disease. The time point is: newly diagnosed GD, antithyroid drugs for less than 3 months. Making the TCR library involved RNA that had been extracted from PBMCs. Germline lookup yields CDR1 SGHDN and CDR2 FVKESK. The CDR3 is 18 amino acids. With 4 bases removed from V and 1 base from J, the gap between germline ends came to 22 bases. These data were also filed under a second study, of T cells in Graves' hyperthyroidism and ophthalmopathy. In that study: Lactation, pregnancy, other autoimmune disease or uncontrolled infection led to exclusion of patients. Diagnoses rested on clinical symptoms, serum thyroxine and TRAb, thyroid ultrasound and orbital computed tomography. HTBI primers were employed in a first-round RT-PCR of the TCR CDR3. Blood also held most thyroid clonotypes expanded beyond 0.001.

The TCR comes from a woman aged 40-60 years with Graves disease. Sequences were derived from peripheral blood mononuclear cells (PBMCs), sampled at new diagnosis, from a patient treated with antithyroid drugs. The chain joins TRBV14 to TRBJ1-2, with D maybe TRBD1 (5 bases). The CDR3 bases are TGTGCCAGCAGCCGTAAAGGACAAGCGGTCGGGTTTAACTATGGCTACACCTTC. It is translated as CASSRKGQAVGFNYGYTF. Variable domain in full (rest from reference TRBV14 and TRBJ1-2): EAGVTQFPSHSVIEKGQTVTLRCDPISGHDNLYWYRRVMGKEIKFLLHFVKESKQDESGMPNNRFLAERTGGTYSTLKVQPAELEDSGVYFCASSRKGQAVGFNYGYTFGSGTRLTVV.